The following is a T cell receptor (beta chain) sequence with its context. The source of the sample is a study of blood T cells in healthy people across ages. The CDR3 has 14 amino acids. Germline-derived CDR1 and CDR2 are MGHRA and YSYEKL. V lost 5 bases, J lost 13 bases, and 21 bases lay in between. The second PCR ran roughly 7 to 12 cycles with a sample-barcoded 5' primer and J-beta primers. A template-switch adaptor containing 12 random nucleotides labeled each cDNA molecule. TCRdb reprocessed the 5' RACE reads via MiXCR and lists one record per CDR3 protein. In the table there are roughly 830,000 distinct CDR3 sequences, approximately 65% of which are singletons.

The chain joins TRBV4-1 to TRBJ2-4, with TRBD1 as a possible D gene (7 bases). The sample comprised blood. The source is a man aged 30-40 years in good health. Here the CDR3 DNA reads TGCGCCAGCAGCTCGGAGGGGGCGTCAAAATTCCAGTACTTC. Its protein product is CASSSEGASKFQYF.